A single sample gave rise to the 27 T cell receptor beta chains below, sequenced in a study of blood T cell repertoires in COVID-19. Generated by immunoSEQ multiplex PCR, the TCRdb table keeps only in-frame clones and is missing some. Of some 350,000 clones listed, 90% are singletons. Material for sequencing was peripheral blood. These receptors were taken from a young man with active or convalescent COVID-19.

This chain uses TRBV7-2 with TRBJ1-2; TRBD1 agrees at 11 bases. The CDR3 spans 14 residues. V gave up 5 bases and J gave up 7 bases; unmatched junction bases: 6. Germline CDR1 reads SGHTA; CDR2 reads FQGNSA. CDR3 nucleotide sequence: TGTGCCAGCAGCCCAAGGGACAGGGGGACTGGCTACACCTTC. Protein: CASSPRDRGTGYTF.

The chain couples TRBV28 to TRBJ2-7; the match to TRBD1 covers 7 bases. V dropped 2 bases and J dropped 3; count of bases not matched to a gene: 10. Per the germline V gene, CDR1 is MDHEN and CDR2 is SYDVKM. The CDR3 contains 16 residues. The CDR3 sequence is CASSLTHPGQIYEQYF. The CDR3 DNA is TGTGCCAGCAGTTTAACCCATCCGGGACAGATCTACGAGCAGTACTTC. Full variable domain (remainder filled in from reference TRBV28 and TRBJ2-7): DVKVTQSSRYLVKRTGEKVFLECVQDMDHENMFWYRQDPGLGLRLIYFSYDVKMKEKGDIPEGYSVSREKKERFSLILESASTNQTSMYLCASSLTHPGQIYEQYFGPGTRLTVT.

To note about this clone: Within the sample, other DNA sequences also encode this same CDR3. Written as DNA, the CDR3 is TGTGCCAGCTCACCTGGCAGCTCTGGAAACACCATATATTTT. It yields the protein CASSPGSSGNTIYF. The gene calls are TRBV18 and TRBJ1-3; D remains unclear. The CDR3 consists of 14 residues. The V gene lost 3 bases and the J gene lost 0 bases, with 6 bases spanning the gap. Germline values: CDR1 KGHSH, CDR2 LQKENI.

The chain carries TRBV4-1 and TRBJ2-7, with 7 bases identical to TRBD1. With V trimmed by 6 bases and J by 4 bases, 6 bases remained unmatched. This CDR3 has 13 amino acids. The germline gives CDR1 MGHRA, CDR2 YSYEKL. DNA of the CDR3: TGCGCCAGCAGTTCCGGGACAGAGTACGAGCAGTACTTC. Translation: CASSSGTEYEQYF.

The chain couples TRBV7-3 to TRBJ2-2; D perhaps matches TRBD1 (6 bases). The CDR3 runs to 19 residues. The germline V gene has CDR1 SGHTA and CDR2 FQGTGA. V lost 4 bases and J 4 bases, leaving 25 bases between the germline ends. DNA for the CDR3: TGTGCCAGCAGCTCGACAGGCACGAAAGGGTCCGGTAGCACCGGGGAGCTGTTTTTT. Translation gives CASSSTGTKGSGSTGELFF.

The table lists this clone with a few counts. The chain links TRBV3-1 (or the pseudogene TRBV3-2) to TRBJ1-4, with TRBD1 matching over 11 bases. Germline CDR1 LGHDT, CDR2 YNNKEL (reference sequence). The CDR3 sequence is 19 residues long. Trimming cost V 9 bases and J 5 bases; bases outside gene matches: 20. Written as DNA, the CDR3 is TGTGCCAGGCACACCTCGCAAAGGACAGGGGGCTATCCCAATGAAAAACTGTTTTTT. It translates to CARHTSQRTGGYPNEKLFF.

The CDR3 nucleotides are TGCGCCAGCAGCCCTAGCAGCGGGACAGGCTCCTACGAGCAGTACTTC. It translates to CASSPSSGTGSYEQYF. J is TRBJ2-7 and V is TRBV4-3, with D perhaps TRBD1 (8 bases). Trimming took 4 bases from V and 0 from J, leaving 16 bases between them. The CDR3 sequence is 16 residues long. Germline lookup yields CDR1 LGHNA and CDR2 YSLEER.

The gene calls are TRBV7-8 and TRBJ2-1; perhaps TRBD2 as D (5 bases). CDR1 is SGHVS, CDR2 FQNEAQ, per germline. V lost 3 bases to trimming and J lost 3 bases, with 12 bases between them. CDR3 length: 15 residues. CDR3 bases: TGTGCCAGCAGCTTTGTCGAGGGATACTACAATGAGCAGTTCTTC. Its translation: CASSFVEGYYNEQFF.

A word on this clone: Sequence at one end of the junction differs from germline and may be a read error. The chain combines TRBV28 with TRBJ1-1; tentative D call: TRBD1 (5 bases). This CDR3 spans 11 amino acids. Germline V gene sequence: CDR1 MDHEN, CDR2 SYDVKM. CDR3 in amino acids: CASSSSYRTEF. CDR3 coding DNA: TGTGCCAGCAGTTCGAGTTACAGGACGGAGTTT.

This chain joins TRBV7-8 and TRBJ2-7; the D gene is possibly TRBD1 (6 bases). The CDR3 is 17 amino acids. Germline CDR1 is SGHVS and CDR2 is FQNEAQ. V was trimmed by 5 bases and J by 0 bases, leaving 20 bases between them. The CDR3 coding sequence is TGTGCCAGCAGCCACACCCGACAGGAGTTATTCTCCTACGAGCAGTACTTC. Translated: CASSHTRQELFSYEQYF.

V usage is TRBV27 and J usage is TRBJ1-5; 7 bases fit TRBD1. Unmatched junction bases numbered 18, after V lost 6 bases and J lost 1 base. This CDR3 has 19 residues. Germline V gives CDR1 MNHEY, CDR2 SMNVEV (reference sequence). CDR3 amino acids: CASRYRAGGPVGSNQPQHF. Written as DNA, the CDR3 is TGTGCCAGCAGGTATAGAGCAGGGGGGCCGGTGGGAAGCAATCAGCCCCAGCATTTT.

The gene calls are TRBV27 and TRBJ1-1; TRBD1 is a possible D gene (5 bases). The CDR3 runs 14 residues. Trimming left V 3 bases short and J 5 bases short, with 13 bases between. Germline V lookup: CDR1 MNHEY, CDR2 SMNVEV (reference sequence). The CDR3 sequence: CASSFLRGWTEAFF. In DNA, the CDR3 is TGTGCCAGCAGTTTTTTAAGGGGTTGGACTGAAGCTTTCTTT.

The chain has TRBV6-4 and TRBJ2-1; TRBD2 aligns across 11 bases. After removal of 5 bases from V and 1 base from J, the junction contained 4 bases not matched to a gene. CDR3 size: 16 residues. CDR1 is MRHNA, CDR2 SNTAGT, per germline. The CDR3 coding sequence is TGTGCCAGCAGTCAACGACTAGCGGGGTCCTACAATGAGCAGTTCTTC. Amino acids: CASSQRLAGSYNEQFF.

The J gene is TRBJ1-5, the V gene TRBV28; 7 nucleotides match TRBD1. Trimming took 3 bases from V and 1 from J; bases not matched to a gene: 3. The germline gives CDR1 MDHEN, CDR2 SYDVKM. The CDR3 runs 15 residues. In DNA form, the CDR3 reads TGTGCCAGCAGTTTTCGGGACAGAAGCAATCAGCCCCAGCATTTT. This sequence encodes CASSFRDRSNQPQHF.

The CDR3, as DNA: TGTGCCATTTCCGGGCCTGGCGGGGATACGCAGTATTTT. Protein sequence: CAISGPGGDTQYF. The chain is built from TRBV19 and TRBJ2-3; a weak D match, TRBD2 (5 bases). Germline V gene sequence: CDR1 LNHDA, CDR2 SQIVND (reference sequence). The CDR3 is made up of 13 amino acids. V shed 10 bases and J shed 6 bases, with 17 bases lying between them. The full variable domain, rest sourced from reference TRBV19 and TRBJ2-3, is DGGITQSPKYLFRKEGQNVTLSCEQNLNHDAMYWYRQDPGQGLRLIYYSQIVNDFQKGDIAEGYSVSREKKESFPLTVTSAQKNPTAFYLCAISGPGGDTQYFGPGTRLTVL.

The chain carries TRBV4-3 and TRBJ2-1; 9 nucleotides agree with TRBD1. Germline-derived CDR1 and CDR2 are LGHNA and YSLEER. The CDR3 covers 15 residues. Trimming cost V 3 bases and J 1 base; bases outside gene matches: 1. The CDR3 here is CASSQDRGSYNEQFF. CDR3 nucleotides: TGCGCCAGCAGCCAGGACAGGGGATCCTACAATGAGCAGTTCTTC.

The genes are TRBV5-1 and TRBJ2-2, with 8 positions matching TRBD1. The CDR3 has 15 amino acids. Germline V gene sequence: CDR1 SGHRS, CDR2 YFSETQ. The trim removed 2 bases at V and 5 bases at J, leaving 5 bases unmatched. The CDR3 bases are TGCGCCAGCAGCTTTTCAGGGGGCGGAACCGGGGAGCTGTTTTTT. It is translated as CASSFSGGGTGELFF.

The J gene is TRBJ2-1, the V gene TRBV6-5, with TRBD1 matching 7 bases. After removal of 2 bases from V and 7 bases from J, the junction contained 5 bases not matched to a gene. Germline V CDR1 and CDR2: MNHEY, SVGAGI. The CDR3 is made up of 14 amino acids. CDR3 sequence: CASSYEGASNEQFF. DNA for the CDR3: TGTGCCAGCAGTTACGAGGGGGCGTCTAATGAGCAGTTCTTC.

J is TRBJ2-5 and V is TRBV7-2, with D possibly TRBD2 on 6 matching bases. The length of the CDR3 is 17 residues. Germline lookup yields CDR1 SGHTA and CDR2 FQGNSA. Deletions cut 2 bases from V and 1 base from J, with 17 bases between. DNA of the CDR3: TGTGCCAGCAGCTTACGTTATTTTGGCGGGACCCAAGAGACCCAGTACTTC. Encoded protein: CASSLRYFGGTQETQYF.

The chain uses TRBV11-2 and TRBJ2-5, with 11 bases lining up with TRBD2. V was clipped by 5 bases and J by 4 bases; unmatched bases: 6. Germline V lookup: CDR1 SGHAT, CDR2 FQNNGV. The CDR3 consists of 15 residues. The CDR3 protein is CASSPIAGGLETQYF. The CDR3 DNA reads TGTGCCAGCAGCCCAATAGCGGGAGGGTTAGAGACCCAGTACTTC.

This clone was detected once. The chain couples TRBV7-3 to TRBJ2-7; 12 bases fit TRBD1. The CDR3 contains 16 residues. Germline V lookup: CDR1 SGHTA, CDR2 FQGTGA. Trimming at V came to 2 bases and at J to 4 bases, leaving 6 bases not matched to a gene. The CDR3 sequence: CASSLASGQGAYEQYF. The CDR3 bases are TGTGCCAGCAGCTTAGCTTCGGGACAGGGGGCTTACGAGCAGTACTTC.

The chain combines TRBV5-4 with TRBJ1-2, with D possibly TRBD1 on 6 matching bases. Trimming stripped 2 bases from V and 3 bases from J, with 11 bases between. Germline CDR1 SGHNT, CDR2 YYREEE (reference sequence). This CDR3 has 14 residues. For the CDR3, the DNA is TGTGCCAGCAGCTTTCAGGGGCGCGACTATGGCTACACCTTC. Its translation: CASSFQGRDYGYTF.

The gene calls are TRBV4-1 and TRBJ2-7, with D possibly TRBD1 on 5 matching bases. The CDR3 covers 13 residues. Germline-derived CDR1 and CDR2 are MGHRA and YSYEKL. With 2 bases removed from V and 4 bases from J, the gap between germline ends came to 9 bases. The CDR3 sequence: CASSQPTEYEQYF. The CDR3 region has the DNA TGCGCCAGCAGCCAACCGACAGAGTACGAGCAGTACTTC.

This chain joins TRBV14 and TRBJ2-7, with D possibly matching TRBD2 (6 bases). Looked up from germline, CDR1 is SGHDN and CDR2 is FVKESK. Trimming pared 5 bases from V and 3 bases from J, leaving 14 bases between. The CDR3 has 14 residues. The CDR3 protein is CASSLTGLRYEQYF. CDR3 in DNA: TGTGCCAGCAGCTTGACGGGACTCCGCTACGAGCAGTACTTC.

The genes are TRBV6-5 and TRBJ2-1; TRBD1 aligns across 10 bases. Germline lookup yields CDR1 MNHEY and CDR2 SVGAGI. J lost 4 bases, V lost 5 bases, and 5 bases had no gene match. This CDR3 spans 15 amino acids. The DNA for the CDR3 is TGTGCCAGCAGTCGGGACAGGGGAGAATACAATGAGCAGTTCTTC. Its translation: CASSRDRGEYNEQFF.

The genes are TRBV3-1 (or the pseudogene TRBV3-2) and TRBJ1-1; TRBD1 aligns across 7 bases. Germline V CDR1 and CDR2: LGHDT, YNNKEL (reference sequence). V shed 0 bases, J shed 2 bases, and the junction held 6 bases outside the gene matches. CDR3 size: 16 residues. CDR3 DNA sequence: TGTGCCAGCAGCCAAGATAGTTGGGACAGTAACACTGAAGCTTTCTTT. It encodes CASSQDSWDSNTEAFF.

This chain connects TRBV4-2 to TRBJ2-2; a weak D match, TRBD2 (5 bases). V was shortened by 4 bases and J by 4 bases, with 13 bases between the two germline ends. There are 15 residues in the CDR3. Per the germline V gene, CDR1 is LGHNA and CDR2 is YNFKEQ. The CDR3 protein is CASSRDHEGTGELFF. CDR3 in DNA: TGTGCCAGCAGCCGAGACCACGAGGGCACCGGGGAGCTGTTTTTT.